This TCR beta chain emerged from a study of control samples from healthy donors and cancer patients. Profiled with immunoSEQ multiplex PCR; TCRdb holds only in-frame clones, not every one. The table has more than 65,000 clones, about 83% seen once. The germline V gene encodes CDR1 MNHEY and CDR2 SMNVEV (reference sequence). Trimming took off 3 bases at V and 2 bases at J, with 15 bases between the two ends. This CDR3 has 16 amino acids. This chain links TRBV27 with TRBJ2-3; TRBD1 is a possible D gene (6 bases). Specimen: blood. This receptor was identified in a man between 60 and 75 years old in good health. CDR3 sequence: CASSFGTGFVTDTQYF. The CDR3 nucleotides read TGTGCCAGCAGTTTCGGTACAGGGTTCGTCACAGATACGCAGTATTTT.